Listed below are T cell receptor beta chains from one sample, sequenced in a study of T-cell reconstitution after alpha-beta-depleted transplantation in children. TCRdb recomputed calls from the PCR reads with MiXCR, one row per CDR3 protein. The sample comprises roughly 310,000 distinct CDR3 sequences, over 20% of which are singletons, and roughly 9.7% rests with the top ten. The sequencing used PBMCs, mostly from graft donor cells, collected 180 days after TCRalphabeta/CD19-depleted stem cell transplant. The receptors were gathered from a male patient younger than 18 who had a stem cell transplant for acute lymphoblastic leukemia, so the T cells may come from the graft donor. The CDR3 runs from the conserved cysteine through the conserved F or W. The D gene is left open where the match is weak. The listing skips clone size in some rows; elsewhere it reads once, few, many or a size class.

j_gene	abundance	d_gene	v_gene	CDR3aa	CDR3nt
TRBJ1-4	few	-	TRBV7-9	CASSPHTGYEKLFF	TGTGCCAGCAGCCCCCATACGGGGTATGAAAAACTGTTTTTT
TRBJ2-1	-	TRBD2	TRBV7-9	CASSLGGRLNEQFF	TGTGCCAGCAGCTTAGGCGGGAGGCTCAATGAGCAGTTCTTC
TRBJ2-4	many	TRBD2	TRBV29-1	CSVGERASGLLAKNIQYF	TGCAGCGTTGGGGAGCGGGCTAGCGGACTTCTAGCCAAAAACATTCAGTACTTC
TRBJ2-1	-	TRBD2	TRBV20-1	CSARAPSGTYNEQFF	TGCAGTGCTAGAGCCCCTAGCGGGACCTACAATGAGCAGTTCTTC
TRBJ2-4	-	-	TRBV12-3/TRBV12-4	CASRGNIQYF	TGTGCCAGCAGAGGGAACATTCAGTACTTC
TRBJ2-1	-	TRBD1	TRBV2	CASSDLPDRVDSEQFF	TGTGCCAGCAGTGACCTCCCGGACAGGGTTGACAGTGAGCAGTTCTTC
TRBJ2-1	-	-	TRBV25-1	CASSDDDPFYNEQFF	TGTGCCAGCAGTGACGACGACCCCTTCTACAATGAGCAGTTCTTC
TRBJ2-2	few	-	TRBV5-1	CASSFGREDGELFF	TGCGCCAGCAGCTTCGGCAGGGAGGACGGGGAGCTGTTTTTT
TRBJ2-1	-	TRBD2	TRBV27	CAIGTSGRHEQFF	TGTGCCATCGGGACTAGCGGGAGGCATGAGCAGTTCTTC
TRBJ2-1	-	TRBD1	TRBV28	CASSSLWGTGTYNEQFF	TGTGCCAGCAGTTCCCTCTGGGGGACAGGGACCTACAATGAGCAGTTCTTC
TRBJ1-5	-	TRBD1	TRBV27	CASSSSTGYQPQHF	TGTGCCAGCAGTTCGTCGACAGGGTACCAGCCCCAGCATTTT
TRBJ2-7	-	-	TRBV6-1	CAGSLIPSYEQYF	TGTGCCGGAAGTCTTATCCCCTCCTACGAGCAGTACTTC
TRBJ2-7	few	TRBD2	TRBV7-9	CASSLAAGGYDEQYF	TGTGCCAGCAGCTTAGCGGCGGGAGGGTACGACGAGCAGTACTTC
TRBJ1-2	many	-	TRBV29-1	CSVALNYGYTF	TGCAGCGTTGCACTCAACTATGGCTACACCTTC
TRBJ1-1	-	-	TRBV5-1	CASSFSTRTEAFF	TGCGCCAGCAGCTTTTCGACACGGACTGAAGCTTTCTTT
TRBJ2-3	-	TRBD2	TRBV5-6	CASSLIPSGSHGDTQYF	TGTGCCAGCAGCTTAATCCCCAGCGGGAGTCATGGAGATACGCAGTATTTT
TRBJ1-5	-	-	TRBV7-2	CASSPTRLNQPQHF	TGTGCCAGCAGCCCCACCCGGCTTAATCAGCCCCAGCATTTT
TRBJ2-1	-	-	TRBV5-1	CASSIWATNEQFF	TGCGCCAGCAGCATTTGGGCTACCAATGAGCAGTTCTTC
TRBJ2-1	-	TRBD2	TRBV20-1	CSARGYQQGLAGINEQFF	TGCAGTGCTAGAGGATATCAACAGGGACTAGCGGGGATCAATGAGCAGTTCTTC
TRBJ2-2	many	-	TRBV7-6	CASSLTRTGELFF	TGTGCCAGCAGCTTAACCCGCACCGGGGAGCTGTTTTTT
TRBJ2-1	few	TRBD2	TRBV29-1	CSVVSGTSSYNEQFF	TGCAGCGTTGTTTCCGGGACTAGCTCCTACAATGAGCAGTTCTTC
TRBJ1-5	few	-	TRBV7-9	CASSLDSPNQPQHF	TGTGCCAGCAGCCTGGACAGCCCCAATCAGCCCCAGCATTTT
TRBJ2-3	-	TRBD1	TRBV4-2	CASSLMAAFGQGLTDTQYF	TGTGCCAGCAGCCTGATGGCCGCCTTCGGACAGGGGCTCACAGATACGCAGTATTTT
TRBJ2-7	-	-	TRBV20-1	CSAPVSGYYEQYF	TGCAGTGCTCCGGTTAGCGGCTACTACGAGCAGTACTTC
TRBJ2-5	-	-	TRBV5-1	CASSLSRRDSQGTQYF	TGCGCCAGCAGCTTGAGTCGGCGGGACTCGCAGGGGACCCAGTACTTC
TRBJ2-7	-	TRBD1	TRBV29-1	CSVGPGGRYEQYF	TGCAGCGTTGGGCCAGGGGGCCGCTACGAGCAGTACTTC
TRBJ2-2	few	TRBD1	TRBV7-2	CASSQGVSTGELFF	TGTGCCAGCAGCCAGGGGGTCAGCACCGGGGAGCTGTTTTTT
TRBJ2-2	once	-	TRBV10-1	CASSGRGLDTGELFF	TGCGCCAGCAGTGGGAGGGGGCTCGACACCGGGGAGCTGTTTTTT
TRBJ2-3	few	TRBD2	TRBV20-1	CSARVPGLATDTQYF	TGCAGTGCTAGGGTCCCGGGACTAGCGACAGATACGCAGTATTTT
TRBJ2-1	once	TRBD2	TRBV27	CASSLPTSGRGNEQFF	TGTGCCAGCAGTCTCCCGACTAGCGGGAGGGGCAATGAGCAGTTCTTC
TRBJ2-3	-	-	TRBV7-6	CASSPSEADTQYF	TGTGCCTCCTCCCCTTCAGAGGCAGATACGCAGTATTTT